Presented here are 25 T cell receptor beta chains from one specimen sequenced in a study of OX40 agonist ivuxolimab in advanced cancers. Profiled with immunoSEQ multiplex PCR; TCRdb holds only in-frame clones, not every one. The table shows about 98,000 clones, with around 88% occurring only once. The source was CD4+ or CD8+ T cells sorted from blood, collected in a trial of the OX40 agonist ivuxolimab. These receptors were obtained from an adult with an advanced solid tumor such as melanoma, head and neck, liver or kidney cancer.

The chain uses TRBV9 and TRBJ1-5, with TRBD1 matching 9 bases. The CDR3 length is 14 residues. Per the germline V gene, CDR1 is SGDLS and CDR2 is YYNGEE. V dropped 2 bases and J dropped 5; count of bases not matched to a gene: 2. The CDR3 bases are TGTGCCAGCAGCGTCACAGGGGGCTATCAGCCCCAGCATTTT. It is translated as CASSVTGGYQPQHF.

The CDR3 DNA is TGCGCCAGCAGCTTCGACAGGCAGAACACTGAAGCTTTCTTT. Amino acids: CASSFDRQNTEAFF. The chain carries TRBV5-1 and TRBJ1-1; TRBD1 is a possible D gene (6 bases). The CDR3 covers 14 residues. Per germline, CDR1 SGHRS and CDR2 YFSETQ. V lost 2 bases and J 1 base, leaving 9 bases between the germline ends.

The rearrangement uses TRBV7-3 and TRBJ2-5, with D possibly matching TRBD1 (5 bases). V was pared by 3 bases and J by 5 bases, with 10 bases between. The V gene's germline CDR1 is SGHTA and CDR2 FQGTGA. The length of the CDR3 is 13 residues. CDR3 sequence reads: CASSFGQTETQYF. The DNA for the CDR3 is TGTGCCAGCAGCTTTGGACAAACGGAGACCCAGTACTTC.

The chain couples TRBV18 to TRBJ2-1, with D perhaps matching TRBD2 (5 bases). V lost 3 bases to trimming and J lost 5 bases, with 14 bases between them. Looked up from germline, CDR1 is KGHSH and CDR2 is LQKENI. CDR3 length: 15 residues. CDR3 DNA sequence: TGTGCCAGCTCACCCACCTCGAGGGCCGACAATGAGCAGTTCTTC. Amino acids: CASSPTSRADNEQFF. Variable domain in full (rest from reference TRBV18 and TRBJ2-1): NAGVMQNPRHLVRRRGQEARLRCSPMKGHSHVYWYRQLPEEGLKFMVYLQKENIIDESGMPKERFSAEFPKEGPSILRIQQVVRGDSAAYFCASSPTSRADNEQFFGPGTRLTVL.

The chain uses TRBV2 and TRBJ2-7, with D maybe TRBD1 (6 bases). There are 18 residues in the CDR3. Per germline, CDR1 SNHLY and CDR2 FYNNEI. Trimming took 0 bases from V and 6 from J, leaving 24 bases between them. CDR3 protein: CASSEALSTVWGPGEQYF. The CDR3 DNA is TGTGCCAGCAGTGAAGCGCTTAGTACTGTCTGGGGGCCGGGCGAGCAGTACTTC.

This chain connects TRBV19 to TRBJ1-1, with D tentatively TRBD1 (5 bases). V dropped 2 bases and J dropped 4 bases, with 17 bases sitting between them. From germline, CDR1 is LNHDA and CDR2 SQIVND (reference sequence). The CDR3 spans 16 residues. CDR3 sequence (DNA): TGTGCCAGTAGTATATACACGACAGAGAGGGGCACTGAAGCTTTCTTT. Protein: CASSIYTTERGTEAFF.

V gene TRBV29-1 combines with J gene TRBJ2-7; the match to TRBD1 covers 7 bases. The CDR3 loop spans 14 amino acids. Germline lookup yields CDR1 SQVTM and CDR2 ANQGSEA. V trimming: 5 bases; J trimming: 1 base; junction bases outside the gene matches: 8. CDR3 bases: TGCAGCGTTTACACTCCGGGACAGTCCTACGAGCAGTACTTC. Amino acids: CSVYTPGQSYEQYF.

This chain joins TRBV7-8 and TRBJ1-6; the D gene is possibly TRBD1 (5 bases). Between the trimmed V and J ends, which lost 3 bases and 6 bases, there was a span of 18 bases. The CDR3 runs to 17 residues. Germline-derived CDR1 and CDR2 are SGHVS and FQNEAQ. CDR3 DNA: TGTGCCAGCAGCTTGGGGAGGGACCGGGCTGGTAATTCACCCCTCCACTTT. Its translation: CASSLGRDRAGNSPLHF. The full variable domain, with the rest looked up from reference TRBV7-8 and TRBJ1-6, is GAGVSQSPRYKVAKRGQDVALRCDPISGHVSLFWYQQALGQGPEFLTYFQNEAQLDKSGLPSDRFFAERPEGSVSTLKIQRTQQEDSAVYLCASSLGRDRAGNSPLHFGNGTRLTVT.

The rearrangement uses TRBV6-1 and TRBJ1-4; perhaps TRBD1 as D (6 bases). The CDR3 has 14 residues. CDR1 is MNHNS and CDR2 is SASEGT in the germline V gene. Deletions cut 7 bases from V and 8 bases from J, with 17 bases between. The DNA of the CDR3 is TGTGCCAGCACGGAGGGGGGGGCTGAGGAAAAACTGTTTTTT. Its protein product is CASTEGGAEEKLFF.

This chain links TRBV5-6 with TRBJ2-1; D is perhaps TRBD2 (6 bases). V was clipped by 1 base and J by 7 bases, with 15 bases between them. The CDR3 runs to 15 residues. Germline loops: CDR1 SGHDT, CDR2 YYEEEE. DNA of the CDR3: TGTGCCAGCAGCTTGAAGGAGGGGTGGAAAAATGAGCAGTTCTTC. This encodes CASSLKEGWKNEQFF. The full variable domain, with the rest looked up from reference TRBV5-6 and TRBJ2-1, is DAGVTQSPTHLIKTRGQQVTLRCSPKSGHDTVSWYQQALGQGPQFIFQYYEEEERQRGNFPDRFSGHQFPNYSSELNVNALLLGDSALYLCASSLKEGWKNEQFFGPGTRLTVL.

V is TRBV10-1 and J is TRBJ2-7; D might be TRBD1 (5 bases). V lost 5 bases and J lost 0, with 8 bases in between. Germline assignment: CDR1 WNHNN and CDR2 SYGVQD (reference sequence). The CDR3 is 13 amino acids. CDR3 sequence: CASSQQVSYEQYF. As DNA, the CDR3 is TGCGCCAGCAGTCAACAGGTCTCCTACGAGCAGTACTTC.

The genes are TRBV5-1 and TRBJ2-6, with 7 bases that match TRBD1. The CDR3 is 18 residues long. The germline V gene has CDR1 SGHRS and CDR2 YFSETQ. Germline trimming cut 4 bases from V and 0 bases from J; bases unmatched to any gene: 10. In DNA form, the CDR3 reads TGCGCCAGCAGCCCTTCCGGGACAGTTTCCTCTGGGGCCAACGTCCTGACTTTC. It codes for CASSPSGTVSSGANVLTF.

The chain is built from TRBV7-2 and TRBJ1-3; D gene ambiguous. CDR1 is SGHTA and CDR2 is FQGNSA in the germline V gene. V dropped 4 bases and J dropped 3 bases, with 7 bases sitting between them. CDR3 length: 13 residues. The CDR3 sequence is CASSSARGNTIYF. CDR3 nucleotide sequence: TGTGCCAGCAGCTCCGCCCGTGGAAACACCATATATTTT.

CDR3 DNA: TGCAGCGCTGACGGTACTAGCGGGGGGTACAATGAGCAGTTCTTC. This codes for CSADGTSGGYNEQFF. This chain connects TRBV29-1 to TRBJ2-1; 12 positions match TRBD2. In germline, CDR1 is SQVTM, CDR2 ANQGSEA. Trimming removed 7 bases from V and 4 bases from J; junction bases left unmatched: 8. This CDR3 has 15 amino acids.

J is TRBJ2-1 and V is TRBV29-1; D perhaps matches TRBD2 (6 bases). Trimming cost V 4 bases and J 6 bases, with 19 bases left between them. The CDR3 length is 15 residues. Germline V gene sequence: CDR1 SQVTM, CDR2 ANQGSEA. CDR3 bases: TGCAGCGTTGTTAGGGGAGCGGGCACATTCAATGAGCAGTTCTTC. It encodes CSVVRGAGTFNEQFF.

This chain uses TRBV18 with TRBJ1-2, with TRBD1 as a possible D gene (6 bases). This CDR3 is 13 amino acids long. Germline V lookup: CDR1 KGHSH, CDR2 LQKENI. Trimming left V 2 bases short and J 4 bases short, with 8 bases between. The CDR3 DNA reads as TGTGCCAGCTCACCAGAAGGGGGCTATGGCTACACCTTC. Protein: CASSPEGGYGYTF.

The chain links TRBV7-9 to TRBJ2-7; D not resolved. Germline CDR1 SEHNR, CDR2 FQNEAQ (reference sequence). V was clipped by 5 bases and J by 0 bases, with 14 bases between them. The CDR3 loop spans 15 amino acids. CDR3: CASSPLGMSSYEQYF. For the CDR3, the DNA is TGTGCCAGCAGCCCCCTAGGCATGAGCTCCTACGAGCAGTACTTC.

The CDR3 loop is CAVPGTVGTPWGTDTQYF. The DNA for the CDR3 is TGTGCCGTTCCCGGGACGGTCGGGACGCCGTGGGGCACAGATACGCAGTATTTT. The chain uses TRBV2 and TRBJ2-3; possibly TRBD1 or TRBD2 for D (5 bases each). V was shortened by 11 bases and J by 1 base, with 28 bases between the two germline ends. The CDR3 is made up of 18 amino acids. From germline, CDR1 is SNHLY and CDR2 FYNNEI.

The rearrangement uses TRBV4-3 and TRBJ2-3; 9 positions match TRBD2. Trimming cost V 0 bases and J 10 bases; bases outside gene matches: 8. The length of the CDR3 is 15 residues. Germline assignment: CDR1 LGHNA and CDR2 YSLEER. The CDR3 sequence: CASSQEERGASSQYF. The CDR3 nucleotides are TGCGCCAGCAGCCAAGAGGAGCGGGGGGCCTCTTCGCAGTATTTT.

The chain links TRBV6-1 to TRBJ1-2; D might be TRBD1 (5 bases). The V gene lost 4 bases and the J gene lost 2 bases, with 14 bases spanning the gap. The CDR3 contains 15 residues. The germline V gene encodes CDR1 MNHNS and CDR2 SASEGT. CDR3 nucleotide sequence: TGTGCCAGCAGTGCCCACGGGGGGGAGAACTATGGCTACACCTTC. Residues: CASSAHGGENYGYTF.

This chain connects TRBV16 to TRBJ1-5; unclear D gene. The V end was cut by 4 bases, the J end by 5 bases, with 18 bases between. This CDR3 has 16 residues. The V gene's germline CDR1 is KGHSY and CDR2 FQNENV. CDR3 nucleotide sequence: TGTGCCAGCAGCCCCAGCCGTGTCCCGGCCCATCAGCCCCAGCATTTT. Its translation: CASSPSRVPAHQPQHF.

The V call is TRBV9, the J call TRBJ2-7; D possibly corresponds to TRBD2 (6 bases). The length of the CDR3 is 14 residues. In germline, CDR1 is SGDLS, CDR2 YYNGEE. V was clipped by 3 bases and J by 5 bases, with 15 bases between them. The chain's CDR3 is CASSALVGGDEQYF. The CDR3 DNA reads TGTGCCAGCAGCGCCCTAGTGGGGGGTGACGAGCAGTACTTC. Drawing the rest from reference TRBV9 and TRBJ2-7, the complete variable domain is DSGVTQTPKHLITATGQRVTLRCSPRSGDLSVYWYQQSLDQGLQFLIQYYNGEERAKGNILERFSAQQFPDLHSELNLSSLELGDSALYFCASSALVGGDEQYFGPGTRLTVT.

Only a few counts were recorded for this clone. This is likely a read error, given that the CDR3 carries no conserved phenylalanine or tryptophan at its end. It is unclear where the CDR3 begins or ends on the DNA, so no DNA is shown, and the CDR3 is as TCRdb lists it. The rearrangement uses TRBV15 and TRBJ2-7; TRBD2 reflects the table's D call only, with no check against the DNA. Germline CDR1 and CDR2: LNHNV and YYDKDF (reference sequence). The length of the CDR3 is 8 amino acids, counting both ends. The CDR3 protein is CATASMPK.

The rearrangement links TRBV10-2 to TRBJ2-5; D may be TRBD1 (6 bases). The length of the CDR3 is 14 residues. Germline V lookup: CDR1 WSHSY, CDR2 SAAADI. Trimming took off 0 bases at V and 7 bases at J, with 12 bases between the two ends. The CDR3 sequence is CASSESGPRGTQYF. CDR3 DNA sequence: TGCGCCAGCAGTGAGTCCGGGCCCAGGGGGACCCAGTACTTC.

The rearrangement links TRBV9 to TRBJ2-7, with a weak D call TRBD1 (6 bases). Germline loops: CDR1 SGDLS, CDR2 YYNGEE. The V gene lost 3 bases and the J gene lost 3 bases, with 19 bases spanning the gap. The length of the CDR3 is 16 residues. CDR3 amino acids: CASSDPPGHYSYEQYF. Here the CDR3 DNA reads TGTGCCAGCAGCGACCCCCCGGGACACTACAGCTACGAGCAGTACTTC.